This T cell receptor beta chain emerged from a study of Graves' ophthalmopathy and Graves' hyperthyroidism. At least ten counts were recorded for this clonotype. Its target is unknown. Being free of ophthalmopathy for 18 months of follow-up defined stable hyperthyroidism. The PBMCs were taken from around 10 ml of fresh peripheral blood. TCR beta CDR3 amplification used RNA transcripts. The library came from an HTBI-primed first-round RT-PCR and a second-round multiplex PCR. In TCRdb, the multiplex PCR reads were re-called with MiXCR into one record per CDR3 protein. The sample contains about 390,000 distinct CDR3 sequences, 15% of which appear only once. Study results and caveats: In blood appeared most of the expanded thyroid clonotypes whose frequency exceeded 0.001.

The CDR3 runs 14 residues. CDR1 is SNHLY, CDR2 FYNNEI, per germline. The V and J ends lost 4 bases and 5 bases, in that order; junction bases with no gene match: 6. The TCR sequence derives from a woman aged 18-35 years with stable Graves' hyperthyroidism. Sequencing was performed on peripheral blood. The V gene is TRBV2, the J gene TRBJ1-1, with 8 bases identical to TRBD1. Here the CDR3 reads CASSGQGAGTEAFF. DNA of the CDR3: TGTGCCAGCAGTGGGCAGGGGGCAGGTACTGAAGCTTTCTTT.